The 16 T cell receptor beta chains given below trace back to one sample, sequenced in a study of cytomegalovirus exposure and HLA in healthy donors. The PCR was carried out with 60 Vbeta primers and 13 Jbeta primers. TCRdb's table, derived via immunoSEQ multiplex PCR, lists solely in-frame clones and lacks some. Here the sample spans approximately 190,000 clones, roughly 80% being singletons. Sample: PBMCs. The receptor source for this set is a woman aged 25-40 years in good health and CMV-seropositive.

The CDR3 coding sequence is TGCGCCAGCAGCTTGGAGTATGGGGAGGCTGAAGCTTTCTTT. Encoded protein: CASSLEYGEAEAFF. The chain couples TRBV5-1 to TRBJ1-1, with D unclear. This CDR3 spans 14 amino acids. Germline loops: CDR1 SGHRS, CDR2 YFSETQ. Trimming shortened V by 0 bases and J by 6 bases, and 12 bases separated the two germline ends. Using reference TRBV5-1 and TRBJ1-1 for the parts outside the CDR3, the full variable domain is KAGVTQTPRYLIKTRGQQVTLSCSPISGHRSVSWYQQTPGQGLQFLFEYFSETQRNKGNFPGRFSGRQFSNSRSEMNVSTLELGDSALYLCASSLEYGEAEAFFGQGTRLTVV.

The chain combines TRBV18 with TRBJ1-4; D gene unclear. The V end lost 6 bases, the J end lost 5 bases, and 13 bases lay between the germline ends. Germline CDR1 reads KGHSH; CDR2 reads LQKENI. The CDR3 is 14 residues long. The CDR3 nucleotides are TGTGCCAGCTCCCCTCGAGGAGGGAATGAAAAACTGTTTTTT. Amino acids: CASSPRGGNEKLFF.

The table lists this clone with a few counts. The V and J genes are TRBV7-2 and TRBJ2-5; D is perhaps TRBD2 (6 bases). With 1 base removed from V and 4 bases from J, the gap between germline ends came to 13 bases. CDR1 and CDR2 from the germline V gene are SGHTA and FQGNSA. The CDR3 loop spans 15 amino acids. The CDR3 sequence: CASSLDAGTLETQYF. The DNA for the CDR3 is TGTGCCAGCAGCTTAGACGCCGGGACTTTAGAGACCCAGTACTTC.

The chain uses TRBV4-2 and TRBJ2-3; the D is unclear. CDR1 and CDR2 from the germline V gene are LGHNA and YNFKEQ. Trimming removed 5 bases from V and 5 bases from J, with 8 bases in between. The CDR3 extends over 12 amino acids. The CDR3 loop reads CASSSPRDTQYF. CDR3 in DNA: TGTGCCAGCAGCTCCCCTAGAGATACGCAGTATTTT.

This clone was seen once. V usage is TRBV4-2 and J usage is TRBJ1-3; D is ambiguous. The CDR3 length is 17 residues. The V and J ends lost 1 base and 3 bases respectively, with 16 bases between them. CDR1 is LGHNA and CDR2 is YNFKEQ in the germline V gene. In DNA, the CDR3 is TGTGCCAGCAGCCAAGCGCCCCCGTGGGCCGTTGGAAACACCATATATTTT. Amino acids: CASSQAPPWAVGNTIYF.

In nucleotides, the CDR3 is TGTGCCAGCAGTGAAGCGCCCCCGGGACAGGGGGCTGCTGAAGCTTTCTTT. It yields the protein CASSEAPPGQGAAEAFF. This chain links TRBV2 with TRBJ1-1; TRBD1 matches 12 bases. The germline CDR1 and CDR2 sequences are SNHLY and FYNNEI. V lost 0 bases, J lost 6 bases, and 8 bases stayed unmatched. The CDR3 covers 17 residues. Complete variable domain (other parts from reference TRBV2 and TRBJ1-1): EPEVTQTPSHQVTQMGQEVILRCVPISNHLYFYWYRQILGQKVEFLVSFYNNEISEKSEIFDDQFSVERPDGSNFTLKIRSTKLEDSAMYFCASSEAPPGQGAAEAFFGQGTRLTVV.

This clone was picked up one time. The rearrangement uses TRBV10-3 and TRBJ1-1, with D perhaps TRBD1 (6 bases). The germline V gene encodes CDR1 ENHRY and CDR2 SYGVKD. The CDR3 loop spans 13 amino acids. Deletions cut 11 bases from V and 5 bases from J, with 18 bases between. CDR3 nucleotide sequence: TGTGCCGCCTCCCCGGGGGGCAGGACTGAAGCTTTCTTT. It translates to CAASPGGRTEAFF.

The chain combines TRBV5-1 with TRBJ2-4; a weak D match, TRBD1 (5 bases). This CDR3 has 14 amino acids. V lost 7 bases and J 8 bases, leaving 19 bases between the germline ends. CDR1 is SGHRS, CDR2 YFSETQ, per germline. CDR3 bases: TGCGCCAGCCGGGCCAGGGCTGGGGTGGACATTCAGTACTTC. Protein product: CASRARAGVDIQYF.

The CDR3 is CASSLGTGQSNEQFF. CDR3 DNA: TGCGCCAGCAGCTTGGGTACAGGGCAAAGCAATGAGCAGTTCTTC. The chain joins TRBV5-1 to TRBJ2-1; weak D call: TRBD1 (6 bases). Germline lookup yields CDR1 SGHRS and CDR2 YFSETQ. CDR3 length equals 15 residues. The V and J ends lost 0 bases and 6 bases respectively, with 13 bases between them.

This clone has only a few counts. The chain is built from TRBV2 and TRBJ2-7, with D tentatively TRBD2 (5 bases). CDR1 is SNHLY, CDR2 FYNNEI, per germline. The ends were cut back, 2 bases at V and 4 bases at J, with 15 bases in the middle. The CDR3 length is 15 residues. The CDR3: CASSEMVGRVYEQYF. The CDR3 DNA reads TGTGCCAGCAGTGAAATGGTCGGGCGGGTTTACGAGCAGTACTTC.

V usage is TRBV15 and J usage is TRBJ2-3; 9 bases line up with TRBD2. The ends lost 3 bases at V and 1 base at J; junction bases unmatched: 11. The germline CDR1 and CDR2 sequences are LNHNV and YYDKDF (reference sequence). This CDR3 is 18 amino acids long. CDR3 amino acids: CATSSGIVVAGGTDTQYF. The CDR3 nucleotides read TGTGCCACCAGCAGTGGTATTGTGGTAGCGGGGGGCACAGATACGCAGTATTTT. Together with reference TRBV15 and TRBJ2-3, the CDR3 gives the full variable domain: DAMVIQNPRYQVTQFGKPVTLSCSQTLNHNVMYWYQQKSSQAPKLLFHYYDKDFNNEADTPDNFQSRRPNTSFCFLDIRSPGLGDTAMYLCATSSGIVVAGGTDTQYFGPGTRLTVL.

The chain joins TRBV5-4 to TRBJ2-5; TRBD1 might be the D (5 bases). The CDR3 has 14 amino acids. The V end was cut by 5 bases, the J end by 2 bases, with 13 bases between. The germline CDR1 and CDR2 sequences are SGHNT and YYREEE (reference sequence). Here the CDR3 reads CASSQTDIQETQYF. For the CDR3, the DNA is TGTGCCAGCAGTCAGACAGACATTCAAGAGACCCAGTACTTC.

This clone was detected once. The chain recombines TRBV27 with TRBJ2-7; D is possibly TRBD1 (6 bases). Germline values: CDR1 MNHEY, CDR2 SMNVEV (reference sequence). The CDR3 has 13 residues. V lost 6 bases to trimming and J lost 4 bases, with 13 bases between them. Here the CDR3 DNA reads TGTGCCAGCAGCCTGGACAGCGAGTACGAGCAGTACTTC. Its translation: CASSLDSEYEQYF.

The chain recombines TRBV19 with TRBJ2-1; the match to TRBD2 covers 8 bases. Germline CDR1 reads LNHDA; CDR2 reads SQIVND (reference sequence). The CDR3 is made up of 15 amino acids. V shed 1 base, J shed 7 bases, and the junction held 6 bases outside the gene matches. CDR3 in amino acids: CASSIAGLVGNEQFF. CDR3 in DNA: TGTGCCAGTAGTATAGCGGGACTAGTTGGGAATGAGCAGTTCTTC. The variable domain in full, completed from reference TRBV19 and TRBJ2-1, reads DGGITQSPKYLFRKEGQNVTLSCEQNLNHDAMYWYRQDPGQGLRLIYYSQIVNDFQKGDIAEGYSVSREKKESFPLTVTSAQKNPTAFYLCASSIAGLVGNEQFFGPGTRLTVL.

This chain joins TRBV19 and TRBJ2-7; D call uncertain. Germline loops: CDR1 LNHDA, CDR2 SQIVND (reference sequence). This CDR3 contains 10 residues. With 8 bases removed from V and 7 bases from J, the gap between germline ends came to 9 bases. CDR3 sequence: CASRVFEQYF. CDR3 nucleotide sequence: TGTGCCAGTCGAGTTTTTGAGCAGTACTTC.

This clone was counted a single time. V gene TRBV5-6 combines with J gene TRBJ2-7; perhaps TRBD2 as D (6 bases). V was cut by 3 bases and J by 3 bases, with 10 bases left in between. The germline V gene encodes CDR1 SGHDT and CDR2 YYEEEE. The CDR3 has 13 amino acids. CDR3 in DNA: TGTGCCAGCAGCTCAGGAGGGATCTACGAGCAGTACTTC. This gives the protein CASSSGGIYEQYF.